This passage covers 2 T cell receptor beta chains from one sample sequenced in a study of control samples from healthy donors and cancer patients. TCRdb's table, derived via immunoSEQ multiplex PCR, lists solely in-frame clones and lacks some. The repertoire holds 90,000 to 110,000 clones, with about 83% as singletons. Sequenced material: blood. These receptors were collected from a woman aged 50 to 65 in good health.

The chain has TRBV4-2 and TRBJ2-2; D uncertain. The CDR3 contains 14 residues. Trimming took off 2 bases at V and 6 bases at J, with 10 bases between the two ends. CDR1 is LGHNA and CDR2 is YNFKEQ in the germline V gene. In nucleotides, the CDR3 is TGTGCCAGCAGCCAACGCTCTAGTTCCGGGGAGCTGTTTTTT. It encodes CASSQRSSSGELFF.

The rearrangement links TRBV15 to TRBJ2-5; possible D gene TRBD1, 6 bases. V dropped 1 base and J dropped 1 base, with 7 bases sitting between them. Germline V gives CDR1 LNHNV, CDR2 YYDKDF (reference sequence). The CDR3 spans 14 residues. This CDR3 is CATSRGDTQETQYF. The DNA for the CDR3 is TGTGCCACCAGCAGAGGGGACACCCAAGAGACCCAGTACTTC.